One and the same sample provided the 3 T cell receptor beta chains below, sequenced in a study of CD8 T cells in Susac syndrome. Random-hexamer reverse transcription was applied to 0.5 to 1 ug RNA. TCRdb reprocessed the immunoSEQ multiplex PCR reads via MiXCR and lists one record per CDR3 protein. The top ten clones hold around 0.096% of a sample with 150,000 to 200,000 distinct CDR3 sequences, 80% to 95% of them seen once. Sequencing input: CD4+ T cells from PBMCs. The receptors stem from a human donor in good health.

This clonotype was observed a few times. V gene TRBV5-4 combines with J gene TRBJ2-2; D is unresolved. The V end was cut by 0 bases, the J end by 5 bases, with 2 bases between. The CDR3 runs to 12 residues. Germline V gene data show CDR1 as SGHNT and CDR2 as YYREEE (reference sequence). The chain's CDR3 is CASSLETGELFF. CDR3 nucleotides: TGTGCCAGCAGCTTGGAGACCGGGGAGCTGTTTTTT.

CDR3 in DNA: TGTGCCAGCAGTCACGGACAGGTGGGTAGAGCTTTCTTT. It specifies CASSHGQVGRAFF. The chain joins TRBV12-3 or TRBV12-4 to TRBJ1-1; 7 bases agree with TRBD1. The CDR3 totals 13 residues. V was pared by 5 bases and J by 10 bases, with 10 bases of the junction left unmatched.

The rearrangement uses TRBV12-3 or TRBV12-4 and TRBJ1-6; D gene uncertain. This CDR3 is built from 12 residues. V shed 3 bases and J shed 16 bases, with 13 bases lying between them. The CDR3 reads CASSFPEGGLHF. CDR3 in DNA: TGTGCCAGCAGTTTCCCTGAAGGAGGTCTCCACTTT.